The rows below give T cell receptor beta chains drawn from one sample of a study of blood T cell repertoires in COVID-19. The assay was immunoSEQ multiplex PCR, and TCRdb's table has in-frame clones only and misses some. The top ten hold roughly 0.83% of the sample, which has 65,000 or so clones, approximately 80% seen once. The sample comprised peripheral blood. Receptors originate from a woman aged 70-85 years with acute or convalescent COVID-19. CDR3s include the opening cysteine and the closing phenylalanine or tryptophan. D genes are given only for firm matches. A row's size may be missing; if present it is once, few, many or a size class.

>TRBJ2-1|TRBV27|.|TRBD1
CASSPGQPSSYNEQFF
TGTGCCAGCAGTCCGGGACAGCCGAGCTCCTACAATGAGCAGTTCTTC
>TRBJ1-2|TRBV10-3|.|TRBD1
CAISAEGQGPYGYTF
TGTGCCATCAGTGCAGAAGGACAGGGGCCGTATGGCTACACCTTC
>TRBJ1-6|TRBV7-6|.|TRBD1
CASSLYGRGMSPLHF
TGTGCCAGCAGCTTATATGGCAGGGGGATGTCACCCCTCCACTTT
>TRBJ1-5|TRBV12-3/TRBV12-4|once|.
CASSLGDQPQHF
TGTGCCAGCAGTTTAGGAGATCAGCCCCAGCATTTT
>TRBJ1-1|TRBV29-1|once|TRBD1
CSVVTGGTNTEAFF
TGCAGCGTGGTGACAGGGGGAACGAACACTGAAGCTTTCTTT
>TRBJ2-5|TRBV3-1/TRBV3-2|.|.
CASSQELGRETQYF
TGTGCCAGCAGCCAAGAGCTAGGCCGAGAGACCCAGTACTTC
>TRBJ2-7|TRBV11-2|few|TRBD1
CASSSDRGPHEQYF
TGTGCCAGCAGCTCGGACAGGGGGCCCCACGAGCAGTACTTC
>TRBJ2-7|TRBV18|.|TRBD2
CASSPSGGGSYEQYF
TGTGCCAGCTCACCATCCGGGGGAGGGTCCTACGAGCAGTACTTC
>TRBJ1-1|TRBV5-5|.|TRBD1
CASGSGTGSTEAFF
TGTGCCAGCGGATCCGGGACAGGGAGCACTGAAGCTTTCTTT
>TRBJ2-3|TRBV4-2|.|TRBD2
CASSQGVAGGRADTQYF
TGTGCCAGCAGCCAAGGGGTAGCGGGAGGAAGGGCAGATACGCAGTATTTT
>TRBJ2-1|TRBV4-1|.|TRBD2
CASSHAAGRPNEQFF
TGCGCCAGCAGCCATGCAGCGGGAAGGCCCAATGAGCAGTTCTTC
>TRBJ2-1|TRBV28|.|.
CASSLSGVGEQFF
TGTGCCAGCAGTTTATCAGGGGTTGGCGAGCAGTTCTTC
>TRBJ2-7|TRBV7-2|once|TRBD2
CASSSSPGGTYEQYF
TGTGCCAGCAGCTCGAGTCCGGGGGGAACCTACGAGCAGTACTTC
>TRBJ1-6|TRBV19|.|.
CATQGTASYNSPLHF
TGTGCCACCCAGGGGACGGCCTCCTATAATTCACCCCTCCACTTT
>TRBJ2-7|TRBV18|.|TRBD1
CASSPGQSTYEQYF
TGTGCCAGCTCACCGGGACAGAGTACCTACGAGCAGTACTTC
>TRBJ1-1|TRBV19|.|TRBD1
CASTVDRELAEAFF
TGTGCCAGTACCGTGGACAGGGAGTTGGCTGAAGCTTTCTTT
>TRBJ2-7|TRBV30|.|.
CAWSGQTGYEQYF
TGTGCCTGGAGTGGCCAGACGGGCTACGAGCAGTACTTC
>TRBJ1-2|TRBV3-1/TRBV3-2|few|TRBD1
CASSQHGQGNYGYTF
TGTGCCAGCAGCCAACACGGACAGGGTAACTATGGCTACACCTTC
>TRBJ2-7|TRBV6-6|.|TRBD1
CASRGRDRGLREQYF
TGTGCCAGCAGGGGCCGGGACAGGGGACTTAGGGAGCAGTACTTC
>TRBJ1-3|TRBV5-4|few|.
CASSSTGNTIYF
TGTGCCAGCAGCTCCACAGGAAACACCATATATTTT
>TRBJ2-1|TRBV9|.|TRBD1
CASSVGQGSYNEQFF
TGTGCCAGCAGCGTAGGACAGGGGTCCTACAATGAGCAGTTCTTC
>TRBJ1-5|TRBV6-5|.|.
CASSYPGGQQPQHF
TGTGCCAGCAGTTACCCCGGGGGGCAGCAGCCCCAGCATTTT
>TRBJ1-6|TRBV14|.|.
CASSRDSNSPLHF
TGTGCCAGCAGCCGGGACTCTAATTCACCCCTCCACTTT